These 30 T cell receptor beta chains were sequenced from one sample in a study of OX40 agonist ivuxolimab in advanced cancers. The data were produced by immunoSEQ multiplex PCR, yet TCRdb's version contains in-frame clones alone and is incomplete. The table records about 22,000 clones, approximately 82% of them present only once. The sample consisted of CD4+ or CD8+ T cells sorted from blood, taken in a trial of the OX40 agonist ivuxolimab. These receptors were taken from an adult with an advanced solid tumor such as melanoma, head and neck, liver or kidney cancer.

This chain joins TRBV19 and TRBJ2-5; perhaps TRBD1 as D (6 bases). Germline CDR1 reads LNHDA; CDR2 reads SQIVND (reference sequence). V dropped 3 bases and J dropped 5 bases, with 16 bases sitting between them. This CDR3 is 15 amino acids long. In nucleotides, the CDR3 is TGTGCCAGTAGTATGCGGACACAGGGTGTTGAGACCCAGTACTTC. Translation gives CASSMRTQGVETQYF.

The rearrangement joins TRBV6-5 to TRBJ1-6, with 7 positions matching TRBD1. The trim removed 4 bases at V and 8 bases at J, leaving 8 bases unmatched. From germline, CDR1 is MNHEY and CDR2 SVGAGI. This CDR3 contains 15 residues. The CDR3 is CASSSNGGTDSPLHF. The CDR3 DNA follows: TGTGCCAGCAGTTCCAATGGGGGGACAGATTCACCCCTCCACTTT.

This clone was counted once. The gene calls are TRBV19 and TRBJ2-2; possibly TRBD1 or TRBD2 for D (5 bases each). CDR3 length equals 14 residues. Germline CDR1 reads LNHDA; CDR2 reads SQIVND (reference sequence). The V and J ends lost 3 bases and 5 bases respectively, with 10 bases between them. The CDR3 DNA is TGTGCCAGTAGTATTCGGGACCTAACCGGGGAGCTGTTTTTT. Protein: CASSIRDLTGELFF.

This clone was counted between two and nine times. The chain has TRBV7-3 and TRBJ1-6, with TRBD1 identical over 10 bases. This CDR3 region has 16 residues. After removal of 5 bases from V and 7 bases from J, the junction contained 8 bases not matched to a gene. The V gene's germline CDR1 is SGHTA and CDR2 FQGTGA. As DNA, the CDR3 is TGTGCCAGCAGCACAGGGGACAGGGGAAACAATTCACCCCTCCACTTT. It specifies CASSTGDRGNNSPLHF.

The chain carries TRBV19 and TRBJ1-5; D may be TRBD1 (5 bases). CDR1 and CDR2 from the germline V gene are LNHDA and SQIVND (reference sequence). V was shortened by 6 bases and J by 0 bases, with 24 bases between the two germline ends. The CDR3 consists of 19 residues. CDR3 loop: CASSMGREAGGYSNQPQHF. DNA of the CDR3: TGTGCCAGTAGCATGGGTCGGGAGGCGGGGGGTTATAGCAATCAGCCCCAGCATTTT.

The V gene is TRBV6-5, the J gene TRBJ1-2; unclear D gene. In germline, CDR1 is MNHEY, CDR2 SVGAGI. This CDR3 comprises 14 residues. Trimming cost V 2 bases and J 4 bases, with 11 bases left between them. CDR3: CASSYKAGIYGYTF. CDR3 nucleotide sequence: TGTGCCAGCAGTTACAAGGCGGGGATCTATGGCTACACCTTC.

The genes are TRBV5-1 and TRBJ2-2; D is uncertain. The V gene's germline CDR1 is SGHRS and CDR2 YFSETQ. V was pared by 0 bases and J by 6 bases, with 6 bases between. This CDR3 is built from 13 residues. Here the CDR3 reads CASSLGTAGELFF. The CDR3 coding sequence is TGCGCCAGCAGCTTGGGGACGGCCGGGGAGCTGTTTTTT.

The rearrangement links TRBV10-2 to TRBJ2-7; tentatively, D is TRBD2 (6 bases). The CDR3 runs to 11 residues. CDR1 and CDR2 from the germline V gene are WSHSY and SAAADI. Trimming cost V 7 bases and J 2 bases, with 6 bases left between them. DNA for the CDR3: TGCGCCAGCACGGGGGCCTACGAGCAGTACTTC. This encodes CASTGAYEQYF.

The chain combines TRBV21-1 with TRBJ2-4; TRBD2 is taken as the D call from the table, unchecked against the DNA. TRBV21-1 is marked as a pseudogene. This CDR3 has 16 amino acids. The CDR3 loop reads CASSPRTSGGANIQYF. CDR3 DNA: TGTGCCAGCAGCCCGAGGACTAGCGGGGGGGCCAACATTCAGTACTTC.

This chain links TRBV29-1 with TRBJ2-3, with D perhaps TRBD1 (6 bases). The germline gives CDR1 SQVTM, CDR2 ANQGSEA. This CDR3 contains 13 residues. V dropped 7 bases and J dropped 1 base, with 12 bases sitting between them. CDR3 loop: CSAHRVGTDTQYF. DNA of the CDR3: TGCAGCGCCCACAGGGTAGGCACAGATACGCAGTATTTT.

The chain joins TRBV25-1 to TRBJ1-6; D ambiguous. CDR1 MGHDK and CDR2 SYGVNS come from the germline V gene. V dropped 6 bases and J dropped 5 bases, with 11 bases sitting between them. There are 14 residues in the CDR3. The CDR3 sequence is CASREDWDNSPLHF. The CDR3 DNA is TGTGCCAGCAGGGAGGACTGGGATAATTCACCCCTCCACTTT.

The CDR3 is CASSQWTGFMNTEAFF. The CDR3 DNA follows: TGTGCCAGCAGCCAATGGACAGGTTTTATGAACACTGAAGCTTTCTTT. The chain combines TRBV16 with TRBJ1-1; 7 bases are shared with TRBD1. Looked up from germline, CDR1 is KGHSY and CDR2 is FQNENV. The CDR3 loop spans 16 amino acids. J gave up 0 bases and V 1 base, and 5 bases lay outside the gene matches.

The chain links TRBV6-1 to TRBJ2-2; 10 bases are shared with TRBD1. The J segment lost 5 bases and the V segment lost 2 bases, leaving 5 bases of the junction unmatched. The CDR3 spans 16 residues. Germline V CDR1 and CDR2: MNHNS, SASEGT. CDR3 sequence (DNA): TGTGCCAGCAGTGAATCGACGGGACAGGGGACCGGGGAGCTGTTTTTT. The encoded protein is CASSESTGQGTGELFF.

This clone occurred a few times. This chain uses TRBV27 with TRBJ2-5; perhaps TRBD1 as D (6 bases). Germline CDR1 and CDR2: MNHEY and SMNVEV (reference sequence). The CDR3 is 13 residues long. V shed 5 bases and J shed 4 bases, with 11 bases lying between them. CDR3 amino acids: CASSPWTAETQYF. In DNA, the CDR3 is TGTGCCAGCAGTCCCTGGACAGCAGAGACCCAGTACTTC.

This chain joins TRBV5-1 and TRBJ2-7; tentatively, D is TRBD1 (6 bases). CDR1 and CDR2 from the germline V gene are SGHRS and YFSETQ. There are 14 residues in the CDR3. Trimming removed 1 base from V and 0 bases from J, with 8 bases in between. The CDR3 bases are TGCGCCAGCAGCTTGTTGGGACACTCCTACGAGCAGTACTTC. As protein: CASSLLGHSYEQYF.

The chain employs TRBV7-2 and TRBJ2-1; 9 bases agree with TRBD2. The trim removed 4 bases at V and 0 bases at J, leaving 1 base unmatched. This CDR3 contains 15 residues. Germline loops: CDR1 SGHTA, CDR2 FQGNSA. This CDR3 is CASSSSGVSYNEQFF. CDR3 nucleotides: TGTGCCAGCAGCTCTAGCGGGGTCTCCTACAATGAGCAGTTCTTC.

The genes are TRBV6-6 and TRBJ1-2; TRBD1 matches 12 bases. J was trimmed by 3 bases and V by 7 bases; bases with no gene match: 9. Germline V gives CDR1 MNHNY, CDR2 SVGAGI (reference sequence). The CDR3 runs to 16 residues. The CDR3 loop is CASNSWDRGHYYGYTF. In nucleotides, the CDR3 is TGTGCCAGCAACTCCTGGGACAGGGGGCATTACTATGGCTACACCTTC.

This chain links TRBV7-9 with TRBJ2-5; no firm D call. CDR3 length equals 13 residues. Germline V gene sequence: CDR1 SEHNR, CDR2 FQNEAQ (reference sequence). Trimming removed 3 bases from V and 3 bases from J, with 8 bases in between. The CDR3 region has the DNA TGTGCCAGCAGCTTCGGTCCAAAAGAGACCCAGTACTTC. It specifies CASSFGPKETQYF.

The rearrangement joins TRBV21-1 to TRBJ2-3; the D call in the table, TRBD2, was not verified against the DNA. TRBV21-1 is given as a pseudogene. The CDR3 length is 15 residues. The CDR3 coding sequence is TGTGCCAGCAGCAATTACCCTTTCTACACAGATACGCAGTATTTT. Residues: CASSNYPFYTDTQYF.

This clone was seen only a few times. The chain combines TRBV5-1 with TRBJ2-1; unclear D gene. Trimming took off 4 bases at V and 5 bases at J, with 16 bases between the two ends. Germline V gives CDR1 SGHRS, CDR2 YFSETQ. CDR3 length: 15 amino acids. The CDR3 protein is CASSPGEHLNNEQFF. As DNA, the CDR3 is TGCGCCAGCAGCCCCGGAGAGCATTTAAACAATGAGCAGTTCTTC.

CDR3 in amino acids: CASSLGTGAYEQYF. The CDR3 DNA reads as TGTGCCAGCAGCTTAGGGACAGGGGCCTACGAGCAGTACTTC. V usage is TRBV7-9 and J usage is TRBJ2-7, with TRBD1 matching over 9 bases. This CDR3 region has 14 residues. Germline CDR1 and CDR2: SEHNR and FQNEAQ (reference sequence). V shed 1 base, J shed 2 bases, and the junction held 0 bases outside the gene matches.

The rearrangement joins TRBV6-5 to TRBJ2-7; TRBD2 matches at 8 bases. Germline V gene lookup returns CDR1 MNHEY and CDR2 SVGAGI. Unmatched junction bases numbered 9, after V lost 6 bases and J lost 5 bases. There are 14 residues in the CDR3. CDR3 in amino acids: CASSLGLVNDEQYF. Written as DNA, the CDR3 is TGTGCCAGCAGCCTGGGACTAGTTAATGACGAGCAGTACTTC.

The chain has TRBV14 and TRBJ1-2; D remains unclear. The CDR3 totals 14 residues. Germline loops: CDR1 SGHDN, CDR2 FVKESK. The V end lost 3 bases, the J end lost 5 bases, and 13 bases lay between the germline ends. In nucleotides, the CDR3 is TGTGCCAGCAGCCAGACCCAGGTTAGATATGGCTACACCTTC. It is translated as CASSQTQVRYGYTF.

The V and J genes are TRBV5-4 and TRBJ1-3, with TRBD1 as a possible D gene (5 bases). Trimming cost V 0 bases and J 1 base, with 11 bases left between them. Germline lookup yields CDR1 SGHNT and CDR2 YYREEE (reference sequence). The CDR3 totals 16 residues. CDR3 DNA sequence: TGTGCCAGCAGCTTGGACAGGCCCCTATCTGGAAACACCATATATTTT. This gives the protein CASSLDRPLSGNTIYF. Drawing the rest from reference TRBV5-4 and TRBJ1-3, the complete variable domain is ETGVTQSPTHLIKTRGQQVTLRCSSQSGHNTVSWYQQALGQGPQFIFQYYREEENGRGNFPPRFSGLQFPNYSSELNVNALELDDSALYLCASSLDRPLSGNTIYFGEGSWLTVV.

This clone was detected only a few times. The rearrangement joins TRBV2 to TRBJ1-2; D call uncertain. Deletions cut 3 bases from V and 2 bases from J, with 7 bases between. This CDR3 has 13 amino acids. CDR1 and CDR2 (germline): SNHLY, FYNNEI. DNA for the CDR3: TGTGCCAGCAGTGATCAGCAAAACTATGGCTACACCTTC. Amino acid sequence: CASSDQQNYGYTF.

The V gene is TRBV10-2, the J gene TRBJ1-3; TRBD1 might be the D (5 bases). CDR3 length: 12 residues. V was clipped by 0 bases and J by 9 bases, with 6 bases between them. Germline loops: CDR1 WSHSY, CDR2 SAAADI. The CDR3 DNA sequence: TGCGCCAGCAGTGAGTCGGGGGGCACCATATATTTT. This gives the protein CASSESGGTIYF.

The CDR3 sequence: CASSLGRQHNEQFF. The CDR3 nucleotides are TGTGCCAGCAGCTTGGGACGACAGCACAATGAGCAGTTCTTC. The chain couples TRBV5-6 to TRBJ2-1; TRBD1 is a possible D gene (5 bases). Germline V gives CDR1 SGHDT, CDR2 YYEEEE. The CDR3 totals 14 residues. V lost 0 bases to trimming and J lost 5 bases, with 9 bases between them.

The gene calls are TRBV5-4 and TRBJ1-1; D is unclear. This CDR3 is built from 14 residues. Trimming left V 0 bases short and J 7 bases short, with 13 bases between. The germline V gene encodes CDR1 SGHNT and CDR2 YYREEE (reference sequence). In DNA form, the CDR3 reads TGTGCCAGCAGCTTGGGCGGGGATGATTTTGAAGCTTTCTTT. It translates to CASSLGGDDFEAFF.

This rearrangement joins TRBV19 to TRBJ1-2, with no clear D. Germline CDR1 LNHDA, CDR2 SQIVND (reference sequence). The V gene lost 2 bases and the J gene lost 6 bases, with 19 bases spanning the gap. CDR3 size: 16 residues. The DNA of the CDR3 is TGTGCCAGTAGTATACGGGCGGGTGAGGCAAGGGATGGCTACACCTTC. Its translation: CASSIRAGEARDGYTF.

The V call is TRBV11-3, the J call TRBJ2-7; no clear D. V was clipped by 2 bases and J by 1 base, with 9 bases between them. Germline V gene sequence: CDR1 SGHNT, CDR2 YENEEA. The CDR3 is made up of 14 amino acids. CDR3 sequence: CASSLSRGSYEQYF. The CDR3 nucleotides are TGTGCCAGCAGCTTATCTAGAGGTTCCTACGAGCAGTACTTC. Filled out from reference TRBV11-3 and TRBJ2-7, the complete variable domain reads EAGVVQSPRYKIIEKKQPVAFWCNPISGHNTLYWYLQNLGQGPELLIRYENEEAVDDSQLPKDRFSAERLKGVDSTLKIQPAELGDSAVYLCASSLSRGSYEQYFGPGTRLTVT.